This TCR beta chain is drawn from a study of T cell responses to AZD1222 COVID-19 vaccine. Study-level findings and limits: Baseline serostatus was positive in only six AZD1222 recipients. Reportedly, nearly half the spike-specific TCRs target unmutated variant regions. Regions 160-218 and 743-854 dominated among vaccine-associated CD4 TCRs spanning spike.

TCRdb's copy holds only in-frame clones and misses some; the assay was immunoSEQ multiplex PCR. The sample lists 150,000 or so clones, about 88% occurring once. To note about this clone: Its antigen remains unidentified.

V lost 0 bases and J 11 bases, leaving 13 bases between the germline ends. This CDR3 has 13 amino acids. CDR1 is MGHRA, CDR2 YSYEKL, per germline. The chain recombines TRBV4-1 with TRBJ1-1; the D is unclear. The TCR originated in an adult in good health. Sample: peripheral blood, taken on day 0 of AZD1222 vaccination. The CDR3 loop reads CASSQDLVARAFF. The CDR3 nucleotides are TGCGCCAGCAGCCAAGATCTGGTTGCGCGGGCTTTCTTT.